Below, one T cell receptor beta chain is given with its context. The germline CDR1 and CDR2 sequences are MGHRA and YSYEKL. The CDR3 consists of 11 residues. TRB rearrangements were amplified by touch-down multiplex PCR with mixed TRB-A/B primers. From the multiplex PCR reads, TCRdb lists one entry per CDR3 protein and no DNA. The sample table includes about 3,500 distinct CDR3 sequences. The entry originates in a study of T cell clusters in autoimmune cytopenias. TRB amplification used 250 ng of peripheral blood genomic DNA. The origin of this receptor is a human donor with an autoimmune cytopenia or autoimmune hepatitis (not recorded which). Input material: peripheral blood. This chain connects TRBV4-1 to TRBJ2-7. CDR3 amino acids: CASSQDYEQYF.